These 15 T cell receptor beta chains came from one sample sequenced in a study of blood T cells in healthy people across ages. Through a sample-barcoded 5' primer and a J-beta primer mix, a second PCR was run for roughly 6 to 12 cycles. Via MiXCR, TCRdb re-called the 5' RACE reads, giving one row per CDR3 protein. The data show 780,000 or so distinct CDR3 sequences, 25% seen once. These sequences were also reported in another study, on T cells of mothers and their children.

Sequenced sample: blood. The receptor source for this set is a boy aged 10-17 years in good health.

The rearrangement links TRBV29-1 to TRBJ2-1, with D hard to call. Trimming shortened V by 4 bases and J by 0 bases, and 10 bases separated the two germline ends. Germline-derived CDR1 and CDR2 are SQVTM and ANQGSEA. The CDR3 runs 14 residues. The CDR3 reads CSVVSRRSYNEQFF. DNA of the CDR3: TGCAGCGTTGTCAGTCGGCGCTCCTACAATGAGCAGTTCTTC.

This chain's CDR3 is CASSLNRQGPTSEQYF. The CDR3 DNA sequence: TGTGCCAGCAGTTTAAACCGACAGGGGCCCACTTCGGAGCAGTACTTC. The chain uses TRBV12-3 or TRBV12-4 and TRBJ2-7; TRBD1 aligns across 8 bases. This CDR3 has 16 amino acids. Unmatched junction bases numbered 13, after V lost 2 bases and J lost 7 bases.

This clonotype has just a few counts. One end of the junction is discordant with germline, which a read error may explain. V usage is TRBV7-9 and J usage is TRBJ1-2, with D maybe TRBD1 (6 bases). The CDR3 totals 14 residues. Germline CDR1 is SEHNR and CDR2 is FQNEAQ (reference sequence). This chain's CDR3 is CAGSSSRGNYGYTF. CDR3 bases: TGTGCCGGCAGCTCATCTAGGGGGAACTATGGCTACACCTTC. Drawing the rest from reference TRBV7-9 and TRBJ1-2, the complete variable domain is DTGVSQNPRHKITKRGQNVTFRCDPISEHNRLYWYRQTLGQGPEFLTYFQNEAQLEKSRLLSDRFSAERPKGSFSTLEIQRTEQGDSAMYLCAGSSSRGNYGYTFGSGTRLTVV.

The chain links TRBV7-2 to TRBJ2-1; 7 bases map to TRBD1. Gene TRBJ2-7 matches the end of the DNA better, so the J call may be wrong. The germline CDR1 and CDR2 sequences are SGHTA and FQGNSA. The CDR3 is 14 residues long. The CDR3 spells CASSMADRSYEQYF. The CDR3 region has the DNA TGTGCCAGCAGCATGGCGGACAGGAGCTACGAGCAGTACTTC.

The sample holds a few counts of this clonotype. The chain combines TRBV11-2 with TRBJ2-7, with 11 nucleotides matching TRBD2. Germline trimming cut 4 bases from V and 4 bases from J; bases unmatched to any gene: 12. The CDR3 contains 17 residues. CDR1 and CDR2 from the germline V gene are SGHAT and FQNNGV. CDR3 coding DNA: TGTGCCAGCAGCTCCGGAGGGTCGGGACTAGCGGTTTACGAGCAGTACTTC. It translates to CASSSGGSGLAVYEQYF. Using reference TRBV11-2 and TRBJ2-7 for the parts outside the CDR3, the full variable domain is EAGVAQSPRYKIIEKRQSVAFWCNPISGHATLYWYQQILGQGPKLLIQFQNNGVVDDSQLPKDRFSAERLKGVDSTLKIQPAKLEDSAVYLCASSSGGSGLAVYEQYFGPGTRLTVT.

The sample holds a few counts of this clonotype. This chain joins TRBV28 and TRBJ2-3; D unresolved. This CDR3 has 15 residues. V gave up 7 bases and J gave up 2 bases, with 16 bases separating them. Looked up from germline, CDR1 is MDHEN and CDR2 is SYDVKM. The CDR3 sequence: CASTPGERLTDTQYF. The CDR3 bases are TGTGCCAGCACCCCTGGTGAGCGACTCACAGATACGCAGTATTTT.

This sequence joins TRBV9 and TRBJ2-7; maybe TRBD2 (6 bases). Trimming removed 4 bases from V and 5 bases from J, with 22 bases in between. Germline lookup yields CDR1 SGDLS and CDR2 YYNGEE. The CDR3 totals 16 residues. The CDR3 protein is CASSTPDGTYWNEQYF. CDR3 DNA: TGTGCCAGCAGCACCCCTGATGGGACTTACTGGAACGAGCAGTACTTC.

The genes are TRBV20-1 and TRBJ2-1; D possibly uses TRBD1 or TRBD2 (6 bases each). Germline V gives CDR1 DFQATT, CDR2 SNEGSKA (reference sequence). Trimming cost V 8 bases and J 4 bases, with 24 bases left between them. The CDR3 contains 16 residues. For the CDR3, the DNA is TGCAGTACCACCGCCGGAGGGGGGCGGTGGTACAATGAGCAGTTCTTC. The encoded protein is CSTTAGGGRWYNEQFF.

This chain connects TRBV14 to TRBJ2-1; 11 bases map to TRBD2. Germline V gene sequence: CDR1 SGHDN, CDR2 FVKESK. This CDR3 comprises 14 residues. V was clipped by 8 bases and J by 11 bases; unmatched bases: 11. This CDR3 reads CASRGLAGSDKQFF. The CDR3 coding sequence is TGTGCCAGCCGAGGACTAGCGGGTTCGGATAAGCAGTTCTTC.

V is TRBV4-3 and J is TRBJ1-2; no clear D gene. This CDR3 spans 14 amino acids. Germline V gives CDR1 LGHNA, CDR2 YSLEER. Trimming removed 4 bases from V and 4 bases from J, with 13 bases in between. The CDR3 DNA reads TGCGCCAGCAGCCCGTACAGCCCATCCTATGGCTACACCTTC. The encoded protein is CASSPYSPSYGYTF.

The gene calls are TRBV6-1 and TRBJ2-4; D is possibly TRBD1 (5 bases). The CDR3 is 17 residues long. Per germline, CDR1 MNHNS and CDR2 SASEGT. Trimming removed 1 base from V and 0 bases from J, with 13 bases in between. CDR3 sequence reads: CASSEGLGPLAKNIQYF. CDR3 sequence (DNA): TGTGCCAGCAGTGAAGGCTTGGGGCCGCTAGCCAAAAACATTCAGTACTTC.

V usage is TRBV7-9 and J usage is TRBJ2-5; TRBD1 matches 9 bases. V dropped 2 bases and J dropped 5; count of bases not matched to a gene: 12. Germline lookup yields CDR1 SEHNR and CDR2 FQNEAQ (reference sequence). CDR3 length: 17 residues. This CDR3 is CASSLPTRGQGMETQYF. The CDR3 nucleotides read TGTGCCAGCAGCTTACCCACCAGGGGACAGGGAATGGAGACCCAGTACTTC.

The rearrangement links TRBV19 to TRBJ2-4; a weak D match, TRBD2 (6 bases). V gave up 7 bases and J gave up 6 bases, with 19 bases separating them. The CDR3 has 15 residues. The V gene's germline CDR1 is LNHDA and CDR2 SQIVND (reference sequence). The CDR3, as DNA: TGTGCCAGTACGGAGGGAGTAATTGGGGGAAACATTCAGTACTTC. As protein: CASTEGVIGGNIQYF.

This clonotype was seen more than once but under ten times. The rearrangement links TRBV12-3 or TRBV12-4 to TRBJ1-5, with 7 positions matching TRBD1. CDR3 size: 13 residues. Losses at the gene ends were 6 bases for V and 7 bases for J; bases not matched to a gene: 6. The CDR3 loop is CASSEGARQPQHF. The DNA of the CDR3 is TGTGCCAGCAGCGAGGGGGCAAGGCAGCCCCAGCATTTT.

V and J are TRBV6-1 and TRBJ2-5; the match to TRBD1 covers 7 bases. This CDR3 has 16 amino acids. With 7 bases clipped from V and 4 bases from J, the junction kept 15 bases outside the gene matches. Germline lookup yields CDR1 MNHNS and CDR2 SASEGT. As DNA, the CDR3 is TGTGCCAGCACTGAGACCCGAAAGACAGGGTTAGAGACCCAGTACTTC. It translates to CASTETRKTGLETQYF.